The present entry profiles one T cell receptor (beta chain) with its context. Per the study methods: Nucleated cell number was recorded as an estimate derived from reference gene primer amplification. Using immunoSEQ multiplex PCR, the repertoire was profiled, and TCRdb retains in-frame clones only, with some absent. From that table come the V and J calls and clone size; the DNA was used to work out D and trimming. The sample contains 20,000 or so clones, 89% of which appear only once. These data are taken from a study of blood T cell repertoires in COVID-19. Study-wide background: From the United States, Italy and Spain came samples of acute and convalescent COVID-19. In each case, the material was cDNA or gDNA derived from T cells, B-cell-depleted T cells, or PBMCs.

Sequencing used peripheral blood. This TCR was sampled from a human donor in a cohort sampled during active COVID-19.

CDR3 region: CASRGRVPTGELFF. CDR3 bases: TGTGCCAGCAGGGGCAGAGTCCCGACCGGGGAGCTGTTTTTT. This chain joins TRBV13 and TRBJ2-2; D gene unclear. Per germline, CDR1 PRHDT and CDR2 FYEKMQ (reference sequence). Trimming removed 6 bases at V and 5 bases at J, with 13 bases between. This CDR3 comprises 14 residues.